Described below is a single TCR beta chain sequence and its context. Unmatched junction bases numbered 11, after V lost 2 bases and J lost 10 bases. Germline assignment: CDR1 SGHNT and CDR2 YENEEA. This CDR3 spans 16 amino acids. This specimen comes from a study of blood T cell repertoires in COVID-19. Study as a whole: COVID-19 samples, acute and convalescent, were from the United States, Italy and Spain.

TCRdb's copy holds only in-frame clones and misses some; the assay was immunoSEQ multiplex PCR. The sample lists around 200,000 clones, approximately 86% occurring once. This sequence joins TRBV11-3 and TRBJ2-2, with 9 bases fitting TRBD2. The sample comprised peripheral blood. The sequence came from a man in his forties with active or convalescent COVID-19. The CDR3 reads CASSLISGGGAAELFF. Written as DNA, the CDR3 is TGTGCCAGCAGCTTAATCTCTGGCGGGGGGGCCGCGGAGCTGTTTTTT.